These 2 T cell receptor beta chains share one sample of origin, sequenced in a study of early T cells in non-severe SARS-CoV-2 infection. TCRdb used MiXCR to reprocess the 5' RACE reads, holding one entry per CDR3 protein. The sample includes approximately 70,000 distinct CDR3 sequences, about 5% of them seen just once. The specimen comprised whole blood, sampled at baseline. These receptor sequences come from an adult who was a healthcare worker with PCR-confirmed SARS-CoV-2 infection or an uninfected control (not recorded which).

This clonotype was seen repeatedly, ten times or more. This chain joins TRBV6-2 or TRBV6-3 and TRBJ2-3; 8 positions agree with TRBD2. V lost 2 bases, J lost 6 bases, and 7 bases stayed unmatched. The CDR3 runs to 15 residues. Per the germline V gene, CDR1 is MNHEY and CDR2 is SVGEGT. The CDR3, as DNA: TGTGCCAGCAGTTACCAGAGCGGGAGACGGGATACGCAGTATTTT. Amino acids: CASSYQSGRRDTQYF.

Many counts were recorded for this clonotype. The chain joins TRBV20-1 to TRBJ2-7, with D maybe TRBD2 (5 bases). Trimming removed 3 bases at V and 5 bases at J, with 11 bases between. The CDR3 totals 12 residues. Germline assignment: CDR1 DFQATT and CDR2 SNEGSKA (reference sequence). The CDR3 is CSASLAGDEQYF. As DNA, the CDR3 is TGCAGTGCTAGCCTAGCTGGCGACGAGCAGTACTTC.